This TCR beta chain appears in the sequencing data of a study of Ad26.COV2.S vaccination and SARS-CoV-2 variants. In the study overall: Enrolled in COV1001, the donor was in the Ad26.COV2.S trial arm, which received the vaccine. Ad26.COV2.S given intramuscularly, once or twice 56 days apart.

Treatment specified: roughly 19 received Ad26.COV2.S at low or high dose, single or two shots; roughly five received placebo; per-sample allocation not given. Samples came from day 63 after the first vaccine or placebo injection. The CDR3 runs 12 residues. The V end lost 3 bases, the J end lost 3 bases, and 6 bases lay between the germline ends. Some clones are missing from TCRdb's copy, which holds only in-frame ones; the method was immunoSEQ multiplex PCR. In the table there are 400,000 to 450,000 clones, roughly 90% of which are singletons. The sequence was collected from a person aged 18-60 years who received the Ad26.COV2.S COVID-19 vaccine or a placebo. Sequencing used peripheral blood, obtained in a trial of Ad26.COV2.S vaccine versus placebo. This sequence joins TRBV12-3 or TRBV12-4 and TRBJ2-7; the D gene is possibly TRBD2 (5 bases). CDR3 loop: CASSFGSYEQYF. For the CDR3, the DNA is TGTGCCAGCAGTTTTGGGAGCTACGAGCAGTACTTC.